This entry describes one T cell receptor beta chain. The germline CDR1 and CDR2 sequences are SGHRS and YFSETQ. V gave up 0 bases and J gave up 2 bases; unmatched junction bases: 8. The CDR3 runs 17 residues. Profiling relied on immunoSEQ multiplex PCR, and the TCRdb table lists in-frame clones only, not all of them. The data hold about 45,000 clones, with around 80% observed a single time. This specimen comes from a study of PD-L1 blockade in urothelial cancer. Whole-study context: After treatment start, blood was analyzed at 3 weeks (second dose) and at 6 weeks.

Documented time point: peripheral blood 6 weeks after treatment start. This TCR derives from a man aged 60 to 75 with urothelial cancer. This material consisted of PBMCs, taken around atezolizumab (anti-PD-L1) treatment. The chain has TRBV5-1 and TRBJ2-7, with 10 bases aligning to TRBD2. This chain's CDR3 is CASSLAAGTSAPYEQYF. As DNA, the CDR3 is TGCGCCAGCAGCTTGGCCGCGGGGACTAGCGCTCCCTACGAGCAGTACTTC.